A single sample gave rise to the 3 T cell receptor beta chains below, sequenced in a study of blood T cell repertoires in COVID-19. The assay was immunoSEQ multiplex PCR, and TCRdb's table has in-frame clones only and misses some. The sample has some 150,000 clones, around 85% seen once. Sequencing input: peripheral blood. The receptors come from a woman between 40 and 50 years old with active or convalescent COVID-19.

The gene calls are TRBV3-1 (or the pseudogene TRBV3-2) and TRBJ1-3; D not certain. V was cut by 4 bases and J by 2 bases, with 9 bases left in between. The CDR3 extends over 14 amino acids. Germline V gene data show CDR1 as LGHDT and CDR2 as YNNKEL (reference sequence). This chain's CDR3 is CASSREYTGNTIYF. CDR3 coding DNA: TGTGCCAGCAGCCGGGAGTATACTGGAAACACCATATATTTT.

In regard to this clone: This CDR3 is also generated by other DNA sequences in the sample. The V and J genes are TRBV6-5 and TRBJ1-2, with TRBD1 matching 8 bases. CDR1 is MNHEY, CDR2 SVGAGI, per germline. The junction had 5 bases not matched to a gene; V was cut back by 5 bases and J by 0 bases. This CDR3 comprises 15 residues. DNA of the CDR3: TGTGCCAGCAGTCCGTCGACAGGGGCTAACTATGGCTACACCTTC. It codes for CASSPSTGANYGYTF.

This clone came up once. This sequence joins TRBV5-4 and TRBJ2-2; D gene ambiguous. V shed 1 base and J shed 0 bases, with 10 bases lying between them. The CDR3 has 16 amino acids. Germline V CDR1 and CDR2: SGHNT, YYREEE (reference sequence). For the CDR3, the DNA is TGTGCCAGCAGCTTGCTTCGGGTTACGAACACCGGGGAGCTGTTTTTT. Amino acid sequence: CASSLLRVTNTGELFF.